This T cell receptor (beta chain) originates from a study of spatial heterogeneity in lung cancer. Overall study: The donor group consisted of roughly 76 patients who had untreated, early-stage non-small cell lung cancer. Available PBMC from follow-up, collected a median of roughly 24 months after resection, underwent sequencing.

Time point denoted: blood at routine non-recurrence follow-up after resection. Each molecule of TCR cDNA was tagged with one unique molecular identifier. Via MiXCR, TCRdb re-called the 5' RACE reads, giving one row per CDR3 protein. The table includes around 10,000 distinct CDR3 sequences, about 20% detected once. The source is a male donor with early-stage non-small cell lung cancer. Source: PBMCs, taken at follow-up.

The CDR3 reads CASQLAGEFTDTQYF. In DNA, the CDR3 is TGTGCCAGCCAATTAGCGGGAGAATTCACAGATACGCAGTATTTT. The rearrangement links TRBV11-2 to TRBJ2-3; TRBD2 agrees at 9 bases. Germline loops: CDR1 SGHAT, CDR2 FQNNGV. J was trimmed by 2 bases and V by 8 bases; bases with no gene match: 8. The CDR3 sequence is 15 residues long.